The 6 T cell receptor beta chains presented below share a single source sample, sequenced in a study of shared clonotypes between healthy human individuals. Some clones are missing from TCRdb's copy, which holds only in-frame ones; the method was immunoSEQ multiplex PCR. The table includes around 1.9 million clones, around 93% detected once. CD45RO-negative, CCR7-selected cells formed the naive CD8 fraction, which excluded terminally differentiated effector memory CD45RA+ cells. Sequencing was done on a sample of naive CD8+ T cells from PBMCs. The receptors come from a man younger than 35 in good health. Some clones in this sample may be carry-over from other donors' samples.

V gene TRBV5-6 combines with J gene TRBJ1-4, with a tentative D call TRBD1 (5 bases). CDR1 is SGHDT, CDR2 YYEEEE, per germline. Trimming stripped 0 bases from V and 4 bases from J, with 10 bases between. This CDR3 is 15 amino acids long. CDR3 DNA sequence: TGTGCCAGCAGCTTGGAGCAGGGAGGTAATGAAAAACTGTTTTTT. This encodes CASSLEQGGNEKLFF.

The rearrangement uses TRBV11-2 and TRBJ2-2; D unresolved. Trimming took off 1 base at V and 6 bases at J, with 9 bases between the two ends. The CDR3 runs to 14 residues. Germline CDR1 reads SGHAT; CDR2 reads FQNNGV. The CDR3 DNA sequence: TGTGCCAGCAGCTTAGGGGTTAGGGCCGGGGAGCTGTTTTTT. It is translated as CASSLGVRAGELFF.

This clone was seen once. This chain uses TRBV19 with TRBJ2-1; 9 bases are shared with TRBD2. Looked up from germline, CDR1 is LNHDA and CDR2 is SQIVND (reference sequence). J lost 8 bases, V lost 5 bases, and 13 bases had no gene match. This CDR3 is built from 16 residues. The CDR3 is CASSSPISGSGHEQFF. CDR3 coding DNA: TGTGCCAGTAGTTCCCCGATTAGCGGGAGTGGCCATGAGCAGTTCTTC.

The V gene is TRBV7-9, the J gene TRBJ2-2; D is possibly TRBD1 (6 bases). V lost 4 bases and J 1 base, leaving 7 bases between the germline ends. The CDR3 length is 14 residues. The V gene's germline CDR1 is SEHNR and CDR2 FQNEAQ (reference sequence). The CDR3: CASSWGQNTGELFF. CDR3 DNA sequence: TGTGCCAGCAGCTGGGGGCAGAACACCGGGGAGCTGTTTTTT.

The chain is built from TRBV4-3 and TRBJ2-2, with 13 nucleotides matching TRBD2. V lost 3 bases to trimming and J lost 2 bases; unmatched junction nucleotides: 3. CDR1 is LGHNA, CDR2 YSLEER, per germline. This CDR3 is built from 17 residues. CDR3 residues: CASSHGLAGVNTGELFF. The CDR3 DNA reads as TGCGCCAGCAGCCACGGACTAGCGGGAGTTAACACCGGGGAGCTGTTTTTT.

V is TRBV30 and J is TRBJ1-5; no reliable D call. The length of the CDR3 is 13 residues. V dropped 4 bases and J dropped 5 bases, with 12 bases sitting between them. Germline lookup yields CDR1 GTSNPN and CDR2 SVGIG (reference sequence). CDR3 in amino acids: CAWTSTPDQPQHF. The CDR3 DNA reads TGTGCCTGGACATCGACCCCCGATCAGCCCCAGCATTTT.